Detailed here is one TCR beta chain. Antigen: not known. V was shortened by 0 bases and J by 0 bases, with 10 bases between the two germline ends. CDR1 and CDR2 from the germline V gene are SGHKS and YYEKEE (reference sequence). The CDR3 consists of 16 residues. The method was immunoSEQ multiplex PCR; TCRdb's version includes in-frame clones alone and lacks a portion of them. The sample has about 43,000 clones, about 86% seen once. The sample is drawn from a study of OX40 agonist ivuxolimab in advanced cancers. In the study overall: Those treated in dose escalation had hepatocellular carcinoma, melanoma, renal cell cancer or head and neck cancer.

The study's findings and limits: There was clonal expansion of CD4+ and CD8+ blood T cells by week 6 at 0.1 to 3.0 mg/kg. Low normalized T-cell clonal expansion also characterized some of the nonresponders. The study did not work out the antigen specificity of the expanded peripheral T cells.

The TCR sequence derives from an adult with an advanced solid tumor such as melanoma, head and neck, liver or kidney cancer. This sample comprised CD4+ or CD8+ T cells sorted from blood, obtained in a trial of the OX40 agonist ivuxolimab. V usage is TRBV5-5 and J usage is TRBJ2-1; a weak D match, TRBD2 (5 bases). The CDR3 DNA follows: TGTGCCAGCAGCTTGGGGAGCGGAAGCTCCTACAATGAGCAGTTCTTC. The encoded protein is CASSLGSGSSYNEQFF.